Following are 10 T cell receptor beta chains from one sample sequenced in a study of blood T cell dynamics during melanoma immunotherapy. Produced via immunoSEQ multiplex PCR; TCRdb's table is partial and in-frame only. In the table there are approximately 15,000 clones, about nine tenths of which are singletons. Stated time point: week 3, after first cycle of checkpoint inhibitor. The material was blood, obtained from a patient treated with checkpoint blockade. The receptors shown here come from a human donor with melanoma.

The CDR3 bases are TGTGCCAGCAGCCAAGAGGTCGGCAGCTCCTACAATGAGCAGTTCTTC. This translates into CASSQEVGSSYNEQFF. This sequence joins TRBV4-2 and TRBJ2-1; D gene ambiguous. V shed 0 bases and J shed 0 bases, with 9 bases lying between them. The CDR3 loop spans 16 amino acids. Germline CDR1 reads LGHNA; CDR2 reads YNFKEQ.

In regard to this clone: As the CDR3 is not closed by the conserved phenylalanine or tryptophan, this likely results from a read error. It is unclear where the CDR3 begins or ends on the DNA, so no DNA is shown, and the CDR3 is as TCRdb lists it. This rearrangement joins TRBV21-1 to TRBJ2-7; TRBD1 is taken as the D call from the table, unchecked against the DNA. TRBV21-1 is deemed a pseudogene. The CDR3 comprises 14 residues, both ends counted. CDR3 amino acids: CASTNKLLGTGILR.

V is TRBV4-2 and J is TRBJ2-7, with D possibly being TRBD1 (5 bases). Trimming took off 1 base at V and 1 base at J, with 11 bases between the two ends. The CDR3 spans 15 residues. Germline assignment: CDR1 LGHNA and CDR2 YNFKEQ. DNA for the CDR3: TGTGCCAGCAGCCAAGGTTACCAGGGATCCTACGAGCAGTACTTC. This codes for CASSQGYQGSYEQYF.

The chain employs TRBV19 and TRBJ2-3; D uncertain. Per the germline V gene, CDR1 is LNHDA and CDR2 is SQIVND (reference sequence). The V and J ends lost 0 bases and 1 base respectively, with 11 bases between them. This CDR3 has 16 amino acids. CDR3 region: CASSIDHGFGTDTQYF. CDR3 nucleotides: TGTGCCAGTAGTATAGATCATGGCTTCGGCACAGATACGCAGTATTTT.

The V call is TRBV5-1, the J call TRBJ1-1; 7 bases fit TRBD1. Germline V gene sequence: CDR1 SGHRS, CDR2 YFSETQ. CDR3 length: 15 amino acids. V shed 4 bases, J shed 5 bases, and the junction held 11 bases outside the gene matches. CDR3 protein: CASSANYRGGTEAFF. CDR3 bases: TGCGCCAGCAGCGCAAACTACAGGGGTGGGACTGAAGCTTTCTTT.

The chain is built from TRBV6-6 and TRBJ2-7; D unclear. The V gene's germline CDR1 is MNHNY and CDR2 SVGAGI (reference sequence). Trimming removed 5 bases from V and 12 bases from J, with 11 bases in between. The CDR3 has 10 residues. CDR3 bases: TGTGCCAGCAGTCAGTCGACCCTGTACTTC. Translating it yields CASSQSTLYF.

V usage is TRBV6-1 and J usage is TRBJ1-5; weak D call: TRBD1 (5 bases). Trimming took off 2 bases at V and 0 bases at J, with 8 bases between the two ends. The V gene's germline CDR1 is MNHNS and CDR2 SASEGT. The CDR3 runs 15 residues. Here the CDR3 DNA reads TGTGCCAGCAGTGAATGGGACTATAGCAATCAGCCCCAGCATTTT. This sequence encodes CASSEWDYSNQPQHF.

The gene calls are TRBV19 and TRBJ2-1, with D unresolved. This CDR3 contains 11 residues. Trimming took off 9 bases at V and 4 bases at J, with 7 bases between the two ends. CDR1 and CDR2 from the germline V gene are LNHDA and SQIVND (reference sequence). CDR3 amino acids: CASLQYNEQFF. CDR3 sequence (DNA): TGTGCCAGCCTCCAATACAATGAGCAGTTCTTC. The full variable domain, its missing parts supplied by reference TRBV19 and TRBJ2-1, is DGGITQSPKYLFRKEGQNVTLSCEQNLNHDAMYWYRQDPGQGLRLIYYSQIVNDFQKGDIAEGYSVSREKKESFPLTVTSAQKNPTAFYLCASLQYNEQFFGPGTRLTVL.

The rearrangement links TRBV28 to TRBJ2-1; 13 bases fit TRBD2. V gave up 5 bases and J gave up 5 bases; unmatched junction bases: 6. Germline CDR1 and CDR2: MDHEN and SYDVKM. The CDR3 is 16 residues long. The CDR3 spells CASSPLAGGGDNEQFF. The CDR3, as DNA: TGTGCCAGCAGTCCACTAGCGGGAGGGGGGGACAATGAGCAGTTCTTC.

The rearrangement uses TRBV6-6 and TRBJ1-1, with D unresolved. Germline V gives CDR1 MNHNY, CDR2 SVGAGI (reference sequence). Deletions cut 4 bases from V and 5 bases from J, with 8 bases between. CDR3 length: 12 residues. The CDR3 DNA reads as TGTGCCAGCAGTTCTCACGGAACTGAAGCTTTCTTT. Amino acids: CASSSHGTEAFF.